This T cell receptor (beta chain) was found in a study of blood T cell repertoires in COVID-19 (dated by TCRdb to the early 2020s). Background for the entire study: Samples from collaborators originated in the United States, Italy and Spain and spanned both the acute and convalescent phases of COVID-19. Deeply sampled blood TCRbeta repertoires from subjects exposed to, actively infected with, or recovered from COVID-19 were included in the dataset. Sample metadata almost always included a de-identified subject ID, COVID-19 status, age in years and sex. Where available, HLA class I and class II types were obtained from metadata supplied by the sample provider rather than from assay-based typing. The prospective study material was composed of cDNA or gDNA derived from T cells, B-cell-depleted T cells, or PBMCs. The samples were drawn from two sources: the first 160 participants of the ongoing ImmuneRACE study, and some 1,300 subjects contributed by 6 global collaborators. A freely available public database, intended as a resource for researchers studying the immune response to SARS-CoV-2, is where the repertoires were released. Broad study findings and their caveats: The quantity of clinical and demographic metadata differed by source and by participant and was supplied without curation.

With regard to this clone: This clone's antigen is unknown. No base quality information exists; no much larger clone differs at one position.

At the junction V is shortened by 3 bases and J by 7 bases; bases outside the gene matches: 9. Inclusive of the bounding cysteine and phenylalanine, the CDR3 is 16 residues long. Left in the record is the CDR3 DNA by itself, 48 bases read in frame from the first base. Via the germline V gene, CDR1 is MGHRA and CDR2 YSYEKL. One collaborating source in Seattle enrolled patients while the patients were actively infected and followed the patients over time throughout the course of disease. Each collaborating institution followed its own protocols to collect whole blood in K2EDTA tubes. For TCRbeta analysis, collaborators shipped samples as frozen whole blood, isolated PBMCs, or DNA extracted from either of those sample types. The immunoSEQ Assay, a bias-controlled multiplex PCR, was used to amplify TCRbeta CDR3 regions from genomic DNA. As for how the authors treated the data: Within the assay, amplification of reference gene primers was used to estimate how many nucleated cells each sample contained. To quantify the absolute abundance of each unique TCRbeta CDR3 rearrangement, sequence reads were collapsed and filtered. For each sample, productive Simpson clonality was calculated as the square root of Simpson's diversity index over productive rearrangements. Drawn from immuneACCESS, this table holds only the in-frame rearrangements with V and J called that TCRdb kept. Clones are partly lost; checked studies trace under half to an unresolved V gene and leave the rest unexplained. From that table come the V and J calls and clone size; the DNA was used to work out D and trimming. The sample table contains 70,000 to 90,000 clones; only one count was recorded for approximately 85% of them. The top ten clonotypes cover 9.6% of the sample.

Here the chain combines TRBV4-1 and TRBJ1-4, with 9 middle bases fitting TRBD1. The source of this sequence is a man aged 45 to 65 with COVID-19, enrolled during active disease. The sequencing sample was made of peripheral blood. The nucleotide sequence is given as TGCGCCAGCAGCCAGTATACAGGGGGCGCGGGTGAAAAACTGTTTTTT. It codes for CASSQYTGGAGEKLFF.